These T cell receptor beta chains were read from a single sample in a study of blood T cells in healthy people across ages. TCRdb processed the 5' RACE reads anew with MiXCR; each CDR3 protein has one entry. The table includes some 1.6 million distinct CDR3 sequences, almost 35% detected once. Sequenced material: blood. These receptor sequences come from a woman in her twenties or thirties in good health. CDR3s include the opening cysteine and the closing phenylalanine or tryptophan. Each record gives: V gene, clone size, J gene, D gene, CDR3 length, CDR3 protein, CDR3 DNA. A D gene is named only where the DNA matches it firmly. Size tells how often a clone was seen (once, few, many) or the class of an expanded clone, and some rows leave it out.

TRBV3-1	-	TRBJ2-1	TRBD2	15	CASSQEPGGPNEQFF	TGTGCCAGCAGCCAAGAGCCGGGAGGTCCAAATGAGCAGTTCTTC
TRBV20-1	-	TRBJ2-1	TRBD2	15	CSAADGGGSYNEQFF	TGCAGTGCTGCCGATGGCGGGGGCTCCTACAATGAGCAGTTCTTC
TRBV5-5	-	TRBJ2-1	-	15	CASSLVGRSYSEQFF	TGTGCCAGCAGCTTGGTAGGCCGATCCTACAGTGAGCAGTTCTTC
TRBV9	-	TRBJ2-3	-	15	CASSVSASSTDTQYF	TGTGCCAGCAGCGTCTCTGCGTCTAGCACAGATACGCAGTATTTT
TRBV28	-	TRBJ2-7	-	13	CATVKGPSYEQYF	TGTGCCACCGTCAAGGGCCCTTCCTACGAGCAGTACTTC
TRBV5-1	-	TRBJ2-6	TRBD1	17	CASSQGTGVGRANVLTF	TGCGCCAGCAGCCAAGGGACAGGGGTCGGTAGGGCCAACGTCCTGACTTTC
TRBV5-1	few	TRBJ2-5	TRBD2	18	CASSLGTRGLADQETQYF	TGCGCCAGCAGCTTGGGGACGAGGGGACTAGCGGACCAAGAGACCCAGTACTTC
TRBV13	-	TRBJ2-3	-	17	CASSPGRGALGTDTQYF	TGTGCCAGCAGCCCAGGAAGGGGGGCGTTGGGCACAGATACGCAGTATTTT
TRBV24-1	-	TRBJ2-3	TRBD1	15	CATRKGQGVTDTQYF	TGTGCCACACGAAAGGGTCAGGGGGTCACAGATACGCAGTATTTT
TRBV7-9	-	TRBJ2-2	TRBD1	16	CASSLSQGASTGELFF	TGTGCCAGCAGCTTATCTCAGGGGGCGAGCACCGGGGAGCTGTTTTTT
TRBV2	once	TRBJ2-7	TRBD1	13	CASSSRDRGGQYF	TGTGCCAGCAGTTCCCGGGACAGGGGCGGGCAGTACTTC
TRBV25-1	-	TRBJ1-2	-	15	CASSGLIRLGYGYTF	TGTGCCAGCAGTGGCCTGATTCGACTGGGGTATGGCTACACCTTC
TRBV3-1	-	TRBJ2-2	TRBD1	14	CASSPNRGFGELFF	TGTGCCAGCAGCCCCAACAGGGGGTTCGGGGAGCTGTTTTTT
TRBV6-2/TRBV6-3	-	TRBJ2-5	-	18	CASSYSRSSGKDWWTQYF	TGTGCCAGCAGTTACTCGAGGTCATCGGGGAAGGATTGGTGGACCCAGTACTTC
TRBV20-1	few	TRBJ2-7	-	14	CSAPIRGSPYEQYF	TGCAGTGCCCCCATCCGGGGGTCTCCCTACGAGCAGTACTTC
TRBV11-2	-	TRBJ1-1	-	16	CASSTATATRTTEAFF	TGTGCCAGCAGCACTGCTACCGCGACGAGAACCACTGAAGCTTTCTTT
TRBV4-1	-	TRBJ2-3	TRBD2	17	CASSQERLAGRTDTQYF	TGCGCCAGCAGCCAAGAACGACTAGCGGGGAGGACAGATACGCAGTATTTT
TRBV6-1	-	TRBJ2-1	TRBD2	17	CASSMQRGGPSYNEQFF	TGTGCCAGCAGCATGCAGCGGGGCGGCCCCTCCTACAATGAGCAGTTCTTC
TRBV20-1	-	TRBJ1-4	TRBD1	15	CSAEHRGATNEKLFF	TGCAGTGCGGAACACAGGGGCGCAACTAATGAAAAACTGTTTTTT
TRBV7-2	few	TRBJ2-1	-	17	CASSPYEGQIKYNEQFF	TGTGCCAGCAGCCCTTACGAGGGGCAGATTAAATACAATGAGCAGTTCTTC
TRBV5-1	-	TRBJ2-3	-	15	CVSSKEGVSTDTQYF	TGCGTCAGCAGCAAGGAAGGGGTTAGCACAGATACGCAGTATTTC
TRBV20-1	few	TRBJ2-1	-	14	CSAMGLSSYNEQFF	TGCAGTGCTATGGGGTTAAGCTCCTACAATGAGCAGTTCTTC
TRBV4-1	-	TRBJ2-7	TRBD2	15	CASSHLAGGPNEQYF	TGCGCCAGCAGCCATCTAGCGGGAGGGCCGAACGAGCAGTACTTC
TRBV6-1	many	TRBJ2-7	-	14	CASSEDSPPDEQYF	TGTGCCAGCAGTGAAGACAGTCCTCCTGACGAGCAGTACTTC
TRBV28	-	TRBJ1-5	-	13	CASNRVNLQPQHF	TGTGCCAGCAACAGGGTGAATTTACAGCCCCAGCATTTT
TRBV7-2	many	TRBJ2-6	-	15	CASSLQGTGANVLTF	TGTGCCAGCAGTTTACAGGGCACTGGGGCCAACGTCCTGACTTTC
TRBV20-1	-	TRBJ1-5	-	13	CSARAGTNQPQHF	TGCAGTGCTAGGGCCGGTACAAATCAGCCCCAGCATTTT
TRBV18	few	TRBJ2-1	TRBD2	14	CASSPGLAENEQFF	TGTGCCAGCTCACCGGGACTAGCGGAGAATGAGCAGTTCTTC
TRBV3-1	-	TRBJ1-5	TRBD1	16	CASSQGVGQGYQPQHF	TGTGCCAGCAGCCAAGGAGTCGGACAGGGATATCAGCCCCAGCATTTT
TRBV10-3	many	TRBJ2-3	TRBD1	16	CAISGGQGKGTDTQYF	TGTGCCATCAGTGGAGGACAGGGAAAGGGCACAGATACGCAGTATTTT
TRBV20-1	few	TRBJ1-1	-	12	CSARAVNTEAFF	TGCAGTGCTAGAGCCGTCAACACTGAAGCTTTCTTT
TRBV7-2	-	TRBJ1-4	-	14	CASSLRAGSEKLFF	TGTGCCAGCAGCTTAAGGGCAGGGAGTGAAAAACTGTTTTTT
TRBV2	-	TRBJ2-7	-	17	CASNGRTGRVGSAEQYF	TGTGCCAGCAACGGTCGGACTGGCAGGGTTGGATCCGCCGAGCAGTACTTC
TRBV4-2	many	TRBJ2-5	-	15	CASSQEPQRLETQYF	TGTGCCAGCAGCCAAGAACCGCAGCGACTAGAGACCCAGTACTTC
TRBV6-1	few	TRBJ2-1	-	14	CASSEHMVPNEQFF	TGTGCCAGCAGTGAACATATGGTTCCAAATGAGCAGTTCTTC
TRBV6-1	-	TRBJ1-5	-	15	CASSDLGHSNQPQHF	TGTGCCAGCAGTGATTTAGGGCACAGCAATCAGCCCCAGCATTTT
TRBV5-1	-	TRBJ2-4	-	18	CASSLAFGKGPSKGIQYF	TGCGCCAGCAGCTTGGCCTTTGGGAAGGGGCCTTCCAAGGGCATTCAGTACTTC
TRBV2	-	TRBJ2-3	-	16	CASSGGTARLSDTQYF	TGTGCCAGCAGTGGGGGTACAGCGCGACTCAGCGATACGCAGTATTTT
TRBV5-1	-	TRBJ2-1	-	15	CASSLRGAPYNEQFF	TGCGCCAGCAGCCTCAGGGGCGCCCCCTACAATGAGCAGTTCTTC
TRBV5-5	-	TRBJ1-2	-	13	CASSSGVAGGYTF	TGTGCCAGCAGCTCAGGGGTGGCGGGCGGCTACACCTTC
TRBV15	-	TRBJ1-5	-	17	CATSVSHTVSNNQPQHF	TGTGCCACCAGCGTATCCCATACCGTCAGCAACAATCAGCCCCAGCATTTT
TRBV3-1	few	TRBJ2-3	-	16	CASSHEVSVFSDTQYF	TGTGCCAGCAGCCACGAGGTGTCTGTGTTTTCAGATACGCAGTATTTT
TRBV18	few	TRBJ1-4	TRBD1	14	CASSPQGAEEKLFF	TGTGCCAGCTCACCCCAGGGGGCTGAAGAAAAACTGTTTTTT
TRBV29-1	few	TRBJ2-7	-	11	CSVVVGYEQYF	TGCAGCGTTGTTGTGGGTTACGAGCAGTACTTC
TRBV4-2	few	TRBJ2-1	-	16	CASSQLLARSYNEQFF	TGTGCCAGCAGCCAGCTTCTAGCGCGCTCCTACAATGAGCAGTTCTTC
TRBV13	-	TRBJ1-2	-	16	CASSLGGTFLTQGYTF	TGTGCCAGCAGCTTAGGTGGCACGTTCCTGACTCAAGGCTACACCTTC
TRBV6-5	-	TRBJ1-2	-	11	CASRKSGGYTF	TGTGCCAGCAGGAAGTCGGGTGGCTACACCTTC
TRBV6-2/TRBV6-3	few	TRBJ1-2	-	15	CASSLLGGGGYGYTF	TGTGCCAGCAGCCTCCTCGGGGGAGGTGGCTATGGCTACACCTTC
TRBV12-3/TRBV12-4	few	TRBJ2-5	-	15	CASSLEGRGKETQYF	TGTGCCAGCAGTTTAGAGGGCAGGGGAAAGGAGACCCAGTACTTC
TRBV2	-	TRBJ1-2	-	14	CASSELQGGYGYTF	TGTGCCAGCAGTGAGTTACAGGGTGGCTATGGCTACACCTTC
TRBV5-1	few	TRBJ2-3	TRBD2	16	CASSPVAGGKPDTQYF	TGCGCCAGCAGCCCGGTAGCGGGAGGGAAACCAGATACGCAGTATTTT
TRBV27	-	TRBJ2-1	TRBD2	18	CASSLRGGLAVRYNEQFF	TGTGCCAGCAGTTTGCGAGGGGGACTAGCGGTGAGATACAATGAGCAGTTCTTC
TRBV7-9	many	TRBJ2-1	-	14	CASSLAGRGNEQFF	TGTGCCAGCAGCTTGGCGGGACGGGGCAATGAGCAGTTCTTC
TRBV11-2	-	TRBJ2-7	TRBD2	16	CASSLAPSGYTYEQYF	TGTGCCAGCAGCTTAGCCCCTAGCGGGTACACCTACGAGCAGTACTTC
TRBV6-5	-	TRBJ2-4	-	21	CASSYSIPSGTGEFTKNIQYF	TGTGCCAGCAGTTACTCCATCCCTAGCGGGACAGGGGAGTTTACCAAAAACATTCAGTACTTC
TRBV5-1	-	TRBJ2-7	TRBD1	14	CASSPGTGYFEQYF	TGCGCCAGCAGCCCCGGGACAGGGTACTTTGAGCAGTACTTC
TRBV20-1	few	TRBJ2-7	TRBD2	16	CSARLSTSGGTYEQYF	TGCAGTGCTAGACTTTCAACTAGCGGGGGGACCTACGAGCAGTACTTC
TRBV4-2	few	TRBJ2-3	-	15	CASSQKQGSTDTQYF	TGTGCCAGCAGCCAAAAACAGGGAAGCACAGATACGCAGTATTTT